This T cell receptor (beta chain) stems from a study of T-cell reconstitution after alpha-beta-depleted transplantation in children. General observations from the study: Some patients' high day-60 TCRbeta diversity was attributed to recipient cells surviving conditioning. From newly produced T cells came most of the T-cell counts and diversity one year after transplant.

Germline loops: CDR1 SSHAT, CDR2 FNYEAQ (reference sequence). The CDR3 is 13 residues long. TCRbeta library preparation incorporated unique molecular identifiers. TCRdb reprocessed the PCR reads with MiXCR, giving one entry per CDR3 protein. The sample holds about 110,000 distinct CDR3 sequences, roughly 23% seen once. Turning to this clonotype: The antigen is undetermined. One end of the junction does not line up with germline, which may come from a read error.

The chain employs TRBV7-7 and TRBJ2-7; D remains ambiguous. This specimen consisted of PBMCs, mostly from graft donor cells, obtained 180 days after TCRalphabeta/CD19-depleted stem cell transplant. This receptor was taken from a male patient under 10 years old who had a stem cell transplant for chronic granulomatous disease, so the T cells may come from the graft donor. The CDR3 protein is CASSFNPSYEQYF. CDR3 in DNA: TGTGCTAGCAGCTTTAACCCGTCCTACGAGCAGTACTTC.